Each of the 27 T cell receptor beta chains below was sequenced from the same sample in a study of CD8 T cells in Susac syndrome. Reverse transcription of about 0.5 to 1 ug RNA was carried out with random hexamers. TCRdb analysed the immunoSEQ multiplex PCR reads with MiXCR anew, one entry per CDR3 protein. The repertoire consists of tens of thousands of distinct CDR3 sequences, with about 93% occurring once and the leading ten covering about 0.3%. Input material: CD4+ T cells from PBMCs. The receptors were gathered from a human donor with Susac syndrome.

CDR3 amino acids: CASSQEVGGQPQHF. CDR3 sequence (DNA): TGTGCCAGCAGCCAAGAGGTTGGGGGTCAGCCCCAGCATTTT. This rearrangement joins TRBV3-1 to TRBJ1-5, with D perhaps matching TRBD1 (5 bases). CDR3 length equals 14 residues. V lost 0 bases to trimming and J lost 6 bases, with 9 bases between them. Germline V gene lookup returns CDR1 LGHDT and CDR2 YNNKEL (reference sequence).

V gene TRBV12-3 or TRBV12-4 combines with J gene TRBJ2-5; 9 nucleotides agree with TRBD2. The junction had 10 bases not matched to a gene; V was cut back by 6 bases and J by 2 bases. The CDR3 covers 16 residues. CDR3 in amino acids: CASRRLAGGRQETQYF. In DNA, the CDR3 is TGTGCCAGCAGGCGTCTGGCGGGGGGGCGGCAAGAGACCCAGTACTTC.

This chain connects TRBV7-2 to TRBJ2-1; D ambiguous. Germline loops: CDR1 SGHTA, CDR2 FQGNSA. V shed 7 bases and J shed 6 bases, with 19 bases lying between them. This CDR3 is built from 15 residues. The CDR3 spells CASTPEVIPSNEQFF. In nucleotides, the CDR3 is TGTGCCAGCACCCCGGAAGTAATACCTTCCAATGAGCAGTTCTTC.

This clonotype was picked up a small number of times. CDR3 sequence (DNA): TGTGCCACCATCCTCAGGGGGCCTAGCACAGATACGCAGTATTTT. It encodes CATILRGPSTDTQYF. V is TRBV24-1 and J is TRBJ2-3; 8 bases fit TRBD1. From germline, CDR1 is KGHDR and CDR2 SFDVKD. The CDR3 covers 15 residues. After removal of 8 bases from V and 0 bases from J, the junction contained 6 bases not matched to a gene.

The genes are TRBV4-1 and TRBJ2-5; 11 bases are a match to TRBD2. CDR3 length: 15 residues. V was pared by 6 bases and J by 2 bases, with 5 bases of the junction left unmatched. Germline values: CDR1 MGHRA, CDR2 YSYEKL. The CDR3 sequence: CASSRLAGTQETQYF. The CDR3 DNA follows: TGCGCCAGCAGTCGACTAGCGGGGACACAAGAGACCCAGTACTTC.

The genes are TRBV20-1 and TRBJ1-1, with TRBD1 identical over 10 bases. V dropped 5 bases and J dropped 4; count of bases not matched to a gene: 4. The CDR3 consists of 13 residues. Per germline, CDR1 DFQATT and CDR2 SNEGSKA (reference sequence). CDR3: CSARRTGGTEAFF. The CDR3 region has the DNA TGCAGTGCTCGACGGACAGGGGGCACTGAAGCTTTCTTT.

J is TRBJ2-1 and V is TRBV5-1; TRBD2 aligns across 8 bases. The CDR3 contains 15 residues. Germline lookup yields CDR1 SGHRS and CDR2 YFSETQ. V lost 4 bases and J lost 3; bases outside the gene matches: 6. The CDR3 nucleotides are TGCGCCAGCAGCCAACTAGCGGATTTCTACAATGAGCAGTTCTTC. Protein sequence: CASSQLADFYNEQFF.

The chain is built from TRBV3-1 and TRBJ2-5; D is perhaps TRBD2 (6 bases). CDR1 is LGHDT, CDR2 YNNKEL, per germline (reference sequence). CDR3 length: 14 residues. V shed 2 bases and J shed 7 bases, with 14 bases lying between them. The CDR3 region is CASSQMAGRWTQYF. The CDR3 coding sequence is TGTGCCAGCAGCCAAATGGCGGGGCGATGGACCCAGTACTTC.

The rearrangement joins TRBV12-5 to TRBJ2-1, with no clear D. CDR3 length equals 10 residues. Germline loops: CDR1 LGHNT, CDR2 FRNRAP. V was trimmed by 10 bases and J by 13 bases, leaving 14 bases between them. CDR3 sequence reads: CAKYVGPQFF. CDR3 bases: TGTGCTAAGTATGTCGGACCCCAGTTCTTC.

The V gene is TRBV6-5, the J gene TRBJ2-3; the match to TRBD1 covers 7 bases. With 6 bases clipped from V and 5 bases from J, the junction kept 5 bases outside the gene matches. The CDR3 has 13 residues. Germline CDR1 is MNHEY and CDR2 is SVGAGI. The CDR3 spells CASRKGGVDTQYF. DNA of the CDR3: TGTGCCAGCAGGAAAGGGGGCGTAGATACGCAGTATTTT.

The CDR3 reads CASSLIKPGTGGRGDTQYF. The CDR3 DNA reads as TGCGCCAGCAGCCTCATTAAACCCGGGACAGGGGGACGAGGGGATACGCAGTATTTT. V usage is TRBV4-3 and J usage is TRBJ2-3; 11 nucleotides align to TRBD1. From germline, CDR1 is LGHNA and CDR2 YSLEER. The ends lost 4 bases at V and 6 bases at J; junction bases unmatched: 18. The CDR3 consists of 19 residues.

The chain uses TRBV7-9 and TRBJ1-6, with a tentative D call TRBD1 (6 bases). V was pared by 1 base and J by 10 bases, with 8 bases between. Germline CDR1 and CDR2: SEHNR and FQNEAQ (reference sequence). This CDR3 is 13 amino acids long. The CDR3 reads CASSLDGGSPLHF. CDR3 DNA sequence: TGTGCCAGCAGCTTAGATGGGGGCTCACCCCTCCACTTT.

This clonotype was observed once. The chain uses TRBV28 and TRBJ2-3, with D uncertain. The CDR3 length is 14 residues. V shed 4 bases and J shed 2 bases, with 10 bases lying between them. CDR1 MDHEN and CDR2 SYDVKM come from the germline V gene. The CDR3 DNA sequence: TGTGCCAGCAGTTCCGGGTCCCTCACAGATACGCAGTATTTT. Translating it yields CASSSGSLTDTQYF.

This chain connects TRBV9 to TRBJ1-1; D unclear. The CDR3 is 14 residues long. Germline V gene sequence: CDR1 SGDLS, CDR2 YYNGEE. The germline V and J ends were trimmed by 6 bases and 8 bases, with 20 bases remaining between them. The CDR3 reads CASTSAGRPGEAFF. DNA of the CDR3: TGTGCCAGCACCTCAGCCGGCAGGCCGGGAGAAGCTTTCTTT.

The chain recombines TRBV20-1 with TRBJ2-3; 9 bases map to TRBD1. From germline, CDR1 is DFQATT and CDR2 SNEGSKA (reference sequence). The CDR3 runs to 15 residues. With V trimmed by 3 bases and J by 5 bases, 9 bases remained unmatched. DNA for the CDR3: TGCAGTGCTAGCCAGGGGGACAGGGCTGGAGATACGCAGTATTTT. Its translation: CSASQGDRAGDTQYF.

CDR3 in amino acids: CASSVAVAGETQYF. The CDR3 coding sequence is TGTGCCAGCAGCGTAGCTGTAGCCGGTGAGACCCAGTACTTC. This chain uses TRBV9 with TRBJ2-5, with unresolved D. The germline V gene encodes CDR1 SGDLS and CDR2 YYNGEE. The CDR3 spans 14 residues. Trimming shortened V by 0 bases and J by 5 bases, and 11 bases separated the two germline ends. Together with reference TRBV9 and TRBJ2-5, the CDR3 gives the full variable domain: DSGVTQTPKHLITATGQRVTLRCSPRSGDLSVYWYQQSLDQGLQFLIQYYNGEERAKGNILERFSAQQFPDLHSELNLSSLELGDSALYFCASSVAVAGETQYFGPGTRLLVL.

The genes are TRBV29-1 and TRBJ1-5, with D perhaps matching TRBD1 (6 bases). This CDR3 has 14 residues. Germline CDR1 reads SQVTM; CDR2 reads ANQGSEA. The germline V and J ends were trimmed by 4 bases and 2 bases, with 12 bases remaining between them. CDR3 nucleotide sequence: TGCAGCGTTGCGGGGGGGGCCCGCAATCAGCCCCAGCATTTT. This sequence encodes CSVAGGARNQPQHF. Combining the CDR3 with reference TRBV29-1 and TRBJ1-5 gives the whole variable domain SAVISQKPSRDICQRGTSLTIQCQVDSQVTMMFWYRQQPGQSLTLIATANQGSEATYESGFVIDKFPISRPNLTFSTLTVSNMSPEDSSIYLCSVAGGARNQPQHFGDGTRLSIL.

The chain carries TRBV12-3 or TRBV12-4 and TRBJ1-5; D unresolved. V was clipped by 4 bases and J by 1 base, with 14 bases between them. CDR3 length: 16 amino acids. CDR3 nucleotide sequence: TGTGCCAGCAGTTATTCCAGAGGGCCCAGCAATCAGCCCCAGCATTTT. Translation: CASSYSRGPSNQPQHF.

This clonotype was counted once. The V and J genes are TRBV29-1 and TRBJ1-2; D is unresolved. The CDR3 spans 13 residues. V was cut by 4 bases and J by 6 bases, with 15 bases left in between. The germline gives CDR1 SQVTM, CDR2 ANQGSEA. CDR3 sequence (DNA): TGCAGCGTTGTGGGTGAGACCCTAAATGGCTACACCTTC. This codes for CSVVGETLNGYTF.

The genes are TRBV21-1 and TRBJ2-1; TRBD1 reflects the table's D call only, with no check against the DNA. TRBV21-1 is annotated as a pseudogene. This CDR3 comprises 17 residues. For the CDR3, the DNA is TGTGCCAGCAGCGGTAGGCGGACTGCCCGCAGGGACAATGAGCAGTTCTTC. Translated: CASSGRRTARRDNEQFF.

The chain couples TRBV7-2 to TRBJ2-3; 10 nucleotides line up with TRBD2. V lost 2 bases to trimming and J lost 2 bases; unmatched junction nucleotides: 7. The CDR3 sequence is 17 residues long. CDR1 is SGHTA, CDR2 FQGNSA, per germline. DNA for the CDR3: TGTGCCAGCAGCTTACCCAAGCTAGCGGGGGACACAGATACGCAGTATTTT. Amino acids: CASSLPKLAGDTDTQYF. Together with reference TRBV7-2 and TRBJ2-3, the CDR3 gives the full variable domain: GAGVSQSPSNKVTEKGKDVELRCDPISGHTALYWYRQSLGQGLEFLIYFQGNSAPDKSGLPSDRFSAERTGGSVSTLTIQRTQQEDSAVYLCASSLPKLAGDTDTQYFGPGTRLTVL.

This CDR3 reads CSVAVTGLNEKLFF. The CDR3 nucleotides read TGCAGCGTTGCGGTGACAGGGCTTAATGAAAAACTGTTTTTT. The chain combines TRBV29-1 with TRBJ1-4; 7 bases line up with TRBD1. Germline V lookup: CDR1 SQVTM, CDR2 ANQGSEA. Unmatched junction bases numbered 6, after V lost 4 bases and J lost 4 bases. The CDR3 totals 14 residues.

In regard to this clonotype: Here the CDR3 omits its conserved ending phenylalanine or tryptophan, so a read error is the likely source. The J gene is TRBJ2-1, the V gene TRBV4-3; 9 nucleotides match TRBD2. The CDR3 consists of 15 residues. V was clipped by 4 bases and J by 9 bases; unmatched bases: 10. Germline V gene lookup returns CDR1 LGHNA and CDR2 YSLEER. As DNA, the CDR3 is TGCGCCAGCAGCCCGGGACTAGCATTGTATGGTGAGCAGTTCTCC. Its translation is CASSPGLALYGEQFS.

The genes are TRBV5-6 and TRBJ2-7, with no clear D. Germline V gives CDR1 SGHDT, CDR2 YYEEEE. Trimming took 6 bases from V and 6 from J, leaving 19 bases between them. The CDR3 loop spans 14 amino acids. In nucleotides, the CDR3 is TGTGCCAGCAAATCAGGCCGGGTCAACGGCGAGCAGTACTTC. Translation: CASKSGRVNGEQYF.

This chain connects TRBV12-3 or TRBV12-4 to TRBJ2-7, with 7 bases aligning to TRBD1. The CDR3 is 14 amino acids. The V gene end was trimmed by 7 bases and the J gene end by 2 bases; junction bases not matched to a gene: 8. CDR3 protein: CASTSPDRAYEQYF. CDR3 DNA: TGTGCCAGCACCAGCCCCGACAGGGCCTACGAGCAGTACTTC.

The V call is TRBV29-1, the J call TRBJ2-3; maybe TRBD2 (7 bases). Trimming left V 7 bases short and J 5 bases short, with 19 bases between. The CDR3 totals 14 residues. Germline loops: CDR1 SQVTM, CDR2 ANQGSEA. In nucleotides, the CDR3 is TGCAGCGCCTATTTAGGGGGGGCCGGAGATACGCAGTATTTT. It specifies CSAYLGGAGDTQYF.

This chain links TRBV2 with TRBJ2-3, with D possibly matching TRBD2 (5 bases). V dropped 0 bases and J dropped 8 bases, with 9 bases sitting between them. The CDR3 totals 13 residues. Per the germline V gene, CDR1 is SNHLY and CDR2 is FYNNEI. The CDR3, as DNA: TGTGCCAGCAGTGAAGCAAGGAGCGGTACGCAGTATTTT. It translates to CASSEARSGTQYF.